This TCR beta chain came from a study of T-cell reconstitution after alpha-beta-depleted transplantation in children (TCRdb year 2016). Context from the whole study: The study quantitatively tracked T-cell immune reconstitution after TCRalphabeta/CD19-depleted allogeneic hematopoietic cell transplantation in children using TCR repertoire profiling.

Looking up the germline V gene yields CDR1 MGHRA and CDR2 YSYEKL. V trim: 4 bases; J trim: 5 bases; unmatched bases: 10. From cysteine to phenylalanine, the CDR3 is 15 amino acids long. The sequence is cut down to CDR3 DNA, 45 bases in frame from base 1. Libraries were constructed by PCR. Sequencer: Illumina HiSeq 2500. To normalize quantification of the TCRbeta repertoire, the TCR libraries were built with molecular barcoding that relied on unique molecular identifiers. Using fastp at Q25 and MiXCR, TCRdb reprocessed the public reads and kept productive beta chains. Under each unique CDR3 protein, matching rows form one entry showing the most common genes and DNA. The sample contains about 1,000,000 distinct CDR3 sequences, less than 30% of them found a single time. The top ten clones comprise more than 25% of the sample. The full study reports these points: Apparently early alphabetaT-cell count recovery about two months after transplant reportedly relied on only several hundred rapidly expanded clones derived from non-depleted graft cells. In some patients, high TCRbeta diversity at day 60 was attributed to recipient T cells and intrathymic progenitors that had survived conditioning. Hyperexpanded clone frequencies declined over subsequent months; after one year, T-cell counts and TCRbeta diversity were mostly attributed to newly produced T cells.

Interpreted using the paper, the treatment or condition label stands for: allogeneic hematopoietic cell transplantation with graft depleted of TCRalphabeta T cells and CD19 B cells. The children who served as transplant recipients had been given grafts of TCRalphabeta/CD19-depleted allogeneic hematopoietic cells. About this clonotype itself: Its recognized antigen is unknown. No much larger clone exists at a distance of one base, and base qualities are not known.

This receptor was taken from a boy under two years old who had a stem cell transplant for SCID, so the T cells may come from the graft donor. This sequence uses TRBV4-1 and TRBJ2-5, with TRBD1 matching 7 junction bases. The source material was PBMCs, mostly from graft donor cells, sampled 360 days after TCRalphabeta/CD19-depleted stem cell transplant. In nucleotides, the sequence is TGCGCCAGCAGCCTAACCTACAGGGGCTCGGAGACCCAGTACTTC. Its coded protein is CASSLTYRGSETQYF.